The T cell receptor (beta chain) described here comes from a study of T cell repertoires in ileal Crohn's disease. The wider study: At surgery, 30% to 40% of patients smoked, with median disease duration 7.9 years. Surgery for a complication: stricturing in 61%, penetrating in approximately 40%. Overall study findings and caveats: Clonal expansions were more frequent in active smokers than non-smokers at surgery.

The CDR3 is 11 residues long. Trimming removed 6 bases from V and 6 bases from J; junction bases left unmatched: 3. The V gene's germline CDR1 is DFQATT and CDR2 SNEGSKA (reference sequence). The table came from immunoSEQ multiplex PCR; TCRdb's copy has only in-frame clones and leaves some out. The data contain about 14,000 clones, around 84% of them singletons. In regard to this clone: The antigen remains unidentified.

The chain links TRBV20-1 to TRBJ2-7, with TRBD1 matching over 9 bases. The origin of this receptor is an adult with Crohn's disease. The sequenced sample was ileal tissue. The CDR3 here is CSADRGREQYF. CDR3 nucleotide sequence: TGCAGTGCGGACAGGGGTCGCGAGCAGTACTTC.